This TCR beta chain was sequenced during a study of cytomegalovirus exposure and HLA in healthy donors. PCR was performed using 60 Vbeta and 13 Jbeta primers. Here immunoSEQ multiplex PCR was the method, and the copy in TCRdb shows in-frame clones only, minus some. Counted here are under 250,000 clones, about 77% occurring once; the ten biggest clones make up about 0.47%. The sequence was obtained from a boy younger than 18 in good health and CMV-seronegative. The sample was PBMCs.

The CDR3 is CASSLGQAGHGELFF. In DNA, the CDR3 is TGTGCCAGCAGCTTGGGACAGGCTGGTCACGGGGAGCTGTTTTTT. V usage is TRBV5-4 and J usage is TRBJ2-2; a weak D match, TRBD1 (6 bases). The V end was cut by 0 bases, the J end by 7 bases, with 13 bases between. Germline CDR1 reads SGHNT; CDR2 reads YYREEE (reference sequence). This CDR3 comprises 15 residues.